The 26 T cell receptor beta chains in this list originate from one sample, sequenced in a study of response to subunit inactivated influenza vaccine. TCRdb re-called the RT-PCR reads with MiXCR, one entry per CDR3 protein. The sample shows 400,000 to 650,000 distinct CDR3 sequences, about 7.2% of them seen only once. Sequencing was performed on PBMCs from blood, taken 23 to 25 months after vaccination. The source is a man aged 45-69 years who received an inactivated influenza vaccine.

The chain couples TRBV6-1 to TRBJ2-5; the match to TRBD2 covers 13 bases. CDR1 and CDR2 from the germline V gene are MNHNS and SASEGT. The CDR3 covers 14 residues. V lost 8 bases and J lost 6; bases outside the gene matches: 6. The chain's CDR3 is CASSGTSGAQTQYF. The CDR3 DNA is TGTGCCAGCTCCGGGACTAGCGGGGCACAGACCCAGTACTTC.

The chain employs TRBV27 and TRBJ2-7; 9 positions agree with TRBD1. Trimming at V came to 6 bases and at J to 5 bases, leaving 8 bases not matched to a gene. The CDR3 length is 14 residues. CDR1 and CDR2 (germline): MNHEY, SMNVEV (reference sequence). CDR3 DNA sequence: TGTGCCAGCAGCGCCGGGACAGGGAATAACGAGCAGTACTTC. Amino acid sequence: CASSAGTGNNEQYF.

This clonotype was observed many times. The rearrangement links TRBV5-1 to TRBJ2-1, with D perhaps given as TRBD1 or TRBD2 (5 bases each). The CDR3 spans 12 residues. Between the trimmed V and J ends, which lost 4 bases and 5 bases, there was a span of 7 bases. The germline V gene has CDR1 SGHRS and CDR2 YFSETQ. This CDR3 reads CASSRDDNEQFF. The CDR3 DNA follows: TGCGCCAGCAGCCGGGACGACAATGAGCAGTTCTTC.

This rearrangement joins TRBV18 to TRBJ2-7, with D tentatively TRBD1 (6 bases). The CDR3 spans 15 residues. From germline, CDR1 is KGHSH and CDR2 LQKENI. Trimming cost V 2 bases and J 1 base, with 12 bases left between them. The CDR3 protein is CASSPTDSSSYEQYF. The CDR3 DNA reads as TGTGCCAGCTCACCAACGGACAGTAGTTCCTACGAGCAGTACTTC.

The gene calls are TRBV5-5 and TRBJ1-2; the D is unclear. The germline V and J ends were trimmed by 4 bases and 0 bases, with 19 bases remaining between them. The length of the CDR3 is 17 residues. The germline V gene has CDR1 SGHKS and CDR2 YYEKEE (reference sequence). CDR3 loop: CASSTSLSWLANYGYTF. For the CDR3, the DNA is TGTGCCAGCAGCACCTCTCTCTCGTGGCTAGCTAACTATGGCTACACCTTC.

The chain recombines TRBV24-1 with TRBJ2-4; 8 nucleotides line up with TRBD1. CDR1 and CDR2 (germline): KGHDR, SFDVKD. V gave up 9 bases and J gave up 8 bases; unmatched junction bases: 8. The CDR3 has 13 amino acids. CDR3 loop: CATSFQGADIQYF. The CDR3, as DNA: TGTGCCACCTCATTCCAGGGGGCTGACATTCAGTACTTC.

This clonotype was counted a few times. This chain joins TRBV20-1 and TRBJ1-2; 7 bases are a match to TRBD1. The junction had 9 bases not matched to a gene; V was cut back by 3 bases and J by 2 bases. The CDR3 is 15 residues long. Looked up from germline, CDR1 is DFQATT and CDR2 is SNEGSKA (reference sequence). CDR3 loop: CSARENLQGNYGYTF. The CDR3 DNA follows: TGCAGTGCTAGGGAGAACTTACAGGGGAACTATGGCTACACCTTC.

This clonotype was detected a few times. The chain is built from TRBV7-9 and TRBJ1-1, with a tentative D call TRBD1 (5 bases). This CDR3 contains 15 residues. V was trimmed by 1 base and J by 6 bases, leaving 15 bases between them. Looked up from germline, CDR1 is SEHNR and CDR2 is FQNEAQ (reference sequence). CDR3 residues: CASSLEWGRVPEAFF. DNA of the CDR3: TGTGCCAGCAGCTTAGAGTGGGGCCGCGTGCCTGAAGCTTTCTTT.

The genes are TRBV20-1 and TRBJ1-6; tentatively, D is TRBD1 (5 bases). The CDR3 has 15 amino acids. V lost 0 bases, J lost 10 bases, and 16 bases lay in between. CDR1 is DFQATT and CDR2 is SNEGSKA in the germline V gene (reference sequence). CDR3 protein: CSARESRGYRSPLHF. Here the CDR3 DNA reads TGCAGTGCTAGAGAAAGTAGGGGTTATCGATCACCCCTCCACTTT.

This clonotype was counted ten times or more. This chain links TRBV2 with TRBJ2-6; TRBD1 matches at 8 bases. The CDR3 length is 18 residues. Germline CDR1 reads SNHLY; CDR2 reads FYNNEI. Trimming at V came to 6 bases and at J to 0 bases, leaving 10 bases not matched to a gene. Here the CDR3 DNA reads TGTGCCAGCAGGGAACCGGACAGGGACCCCTCTGGGGCCAACGTCCTGACTTTC. Its translation is CASREPDRDPSGANVLTF.

V gene TRBV5-6 combines with J gene TRBJ2-7; D is undetermined. The CDR3 length is 13 residues. The germline V gene has CDR1 SGHDT and CDR2 YYEEEE. V was shortened by 3 bases and J by 3 bases, with 10 bases between the two germline ends. The DNA of the CDR3 is TGTGCCAGCAGCTCATTCCAGCTCTACGAGCAGTACTTC. Its protein is CASSSFQLYEQYF.

This clonotype was observed many times. V usage is TRBV12-3 or TRBV12-4 and J usage is TRBJ2-5; 10 bases match TRBD1. The CDR3 spans 15 residues. Trimming cost V 6 bases and J 4 bases; bases outside gene matches: 8. The CDR3 loop reads CASSMGQGLAETQYF. The CDR3 bases are TGTGCCAGCAGCATGGGACAGGGGCTGGCAGAGACCCAGTACTTC.

The DNA of the CDR3 is TGTGCCAGCAGCCATAGACCGGGACTGAATTCACCCCTCCACTTT. It specifies CASSHRPGLNSPLHF. The V call is TRBV7-8, the J call TRBJ1-6, with a possible D match to TRBD1 (5 bases). Germline V CDR1 and CDR2: SGHVS, FQNEAQ. Between the trimmed V and J ends, which lost 5 bases and 7 bases, there was a span of 15 bases. There are 15 residues in the CDR3.

This chain joins TRBV15 and TRBJ2-5; TRBD2 is a possible D gene (5 bases). Trimming pared 1 base from V and 4 bases from J, leaving 10 bases between. Germline V gene data show CDR1 as LNHNV and CDR2 as YYDKDF (reference sequence). The length of the CDR3 is 14 residues. In DNA form, the CDR3 reads TGTGCCACCAGCAGAGCAACTAGTCGAGAGACCCAGTACTTC. Translation gives CATSRATSRETQYF.

This clonotype has a count of ten or more. The rearrangement uses TRBV7-2 and TRBJ2-3; 8 bases agree with TRBD2. Germline-derived CDR1 and CDR2 are SGHTA and FQGNSA. This CDR3 has 16 amino acids. J was trimmed by 6 bases and V by 5 bases; bases with no gene match: 13. The CDR3 spells CASSPGGAGGRDTQYF. CDR3 coding DNA: TGTGCCAGCAGCCCAGGAGGCGCGGGGGGTAGGGATACGCAGTATTTT. The complete variable domain, with remaining parts taken from reference TRBV7-2 and TRBJ2-3, reads GAGVSQSPSNKVTEKGKDVELRCDPISGHTALYWYRQSLGQGLEFLIYFQGNSAPDKSGLPSDRFSAERTGGSVSTLTIQRTQQEDSAVYLCASSPGGAGGRDTQYFGPGTRLTVL.

This clonotype has at least ten counts. The chain links TRBV12-3 or TRBV12-4 to TRBJ2-3; 9 bases align to TRBD2. This CDR3 region has 15 residues. The V and J ends lost 3 bases and 5 bases, in that order; junction bases with no gene match: 6. CDR3 sequence reads: CASSLASGAGDTQYF. In DNA form, the CDR3 reads TGTGCCAGCAGTTTGGCTAGCGGGGCAGGAGATACGCAGTATTTT.

V is TRBV20-1 and J is TRBJ2-6; D gene unclear. V was pared by 3 bases and J by 1 base, with 7 bases between. Per germline, CDR1 DFQATT and CDR2 SNEGSKA (reference sequence). The CDR3 covers 14 residues. In nucleotides, the CDR3 is TGCAGTGCTAGGCCACGATCTGGGGCCAACGTCCTGACTTTC. Residues: CSARPRSGANVLTF.

This clonotype was detected ten times or more. The J gene is TRBJ2-7, the V gene TRBV28, with 7 bases fitting TRBD1. J was trimmed by 3 bases and V by 7 bases; bases with no gene match: 9. The CDR3 covers 14 residues. CDR1 and CDR2 from the germline V gene are MDHEN and SYDVKM. The CDR3 DNA is TGTGCCAGCATGGAACAGGGGCCGGACTACGAGCAGTACTTC. Translating it yields CASMEQGPDYEQYF.

This chain links TRBV7-2 with TRBJ1-1; 11 bases are a match to TRBD1. After removal of 3 bases from V and 3 bases from J, the junction contained 6 bases not matched to a gene. Looked up from germline, CDR1 is SGHTA and CDR2 is FQGNSA. The CDR3 extends over 16 amino acids. CDR3 region: CASSFPGQGVYTEAFF. CDR3 sequence (DNA): TGTGCCAGCAGCTTCCCGGGACAGGGGGTTTACACTGAAGCTTTCTTT. The full variable domain, completed using reference TRBV7-2 and TRBJ1-1, is GAGVSQSPSNKVTEKGKDVELRCDPISGHTALYWYRQSLGQGLEFLIYFQGNSAPDKSGLPSDRFSAERTGGSVSTLTIQRTQQEDSAVYLCASSFPGQGVYTEAFFGQGTRLTVV.

This clonotype came up a few times. This chain joins TRBV7-2 and TRBJ2-1; TRBD2 is a possible D gene (5 bases). Germline V lookup: CDR1 SGHTA, CDR2 FQGNSA. The CDR3 extends over 14 amino acids. The V and J ends lost 2 bases and 4 bases respectively, with 9 bases between them. The CDR3 DNA follows: TGTGCCAGCAGCTTAACGGGGATATACAATGAGCAGTTCTTC. Translated, it gives CASSLTGIYNEQFF.

This clonotype was observed a few times. This chain uses TRBV5-1 with TRBJ2-1; D is perhaps TRBD1 or TRBD2 (5 bases each). The germline V gene has CDR1 SGHRS and CDR2 YFSETQ. Trimming removed 4 bases at V and 6 bases at J, with 11 bases between. This CDR3 comprises 13 residues. This chain's CDR3 is CASSHGTANEQFF. The CDR3 DNA reads as TGCGCCAGCAGCCACGGGACCGCCAATGAGCAGTTCTTC. Full variable domain (rest looked up from reference TRBV5-1 and TRBJ2-1): KAGVTQTPRYLIKTRGQQVTLSCSPISGHRSVSWYQQTPGQGLQFLFEYFSETQRNKGNFPGRFSGRQFSNSRSEMNVSTLELGDSALYLCASSHGTANEQFFGPGTRLTVL.

The genes are TRBV6-5 and TRBJ1-6; unclear D gene. Germline assignment: CDR1 MNHEY and CDR2 SVGAGI. The V and J ends lost 2 bases and 5 bases respectively, with 7 bases between them. CDR3 size: 14 residues. The DNA for the CDR3 is TGTGCCAGCAGTTACGCCCTAAATAATTCACCCCTCCACTTT. Translating it yields CASSYALNNSPLHF.

This clonotype was counted between two and nine times. The chain combines TRBV6-1 with TRBJ2-4, with 10 bases lining up with TRBD2. CDR1 MNHNS and CDR2 SASEGT come from the germline V gene. V lost 5 bases and J lost 3; bases outside the gene matches: 7. The CDR3 spans 16 residues. The CDR3 nucleotides are TGTGCCAGCAGTCCAGGACTAGCGGACATCAAAAACATTCAGTACTTC. This gives the protein CASSPGLADIKNIQYF.

The V and J genes are TRBV7-2 and TRBJ1-3; TRBD1 might be the D (5 bases). CDR1 SGHTA and CDR2 FQGNSA come from the germline V gene. The germline V and J ends were trimmed by 5 bases and 0 bases, with 14 bases remaining between them. This CDR3 is 16 amino acids long. DNA of the CDR3: TGTGCCAGCAGCCCCTTAGTAGGGGTCTCTGGAAACACCATATATTTT. Its translation: CASSPLVGVSGNTIYF.

This clonotype was detected only a few times. This chain connects TRBV15 to TRBJ2-5; D not resolved. V was cut by 1 base and J by 4 bases, with 10 bases left in between. Germline V gives CDR1 LNHNV, CDR2 YYDKDF (reference sequence). The CDR3 contains 14 residues. The CDR3 loop is CATSRARIGETQYF. The CDR3 DNA is TGTGCCACCAGCAGAGCCAGGATTGGAGAGACCCAGTACTTC.

The sample holds many counts of this clonotype. The V and J genes are TRBV5-1 and TRBJ2-2; 8 positions agree with TRBD1. The CDR3 loop spans 16 amino acids. After removal of 4 bases from V and 5 bases from J, the junction contained 10 bases not matched to a gene. Germline V lookup: CDR1 SGHRS, CDR2 YFSETQ. In DNA form, the CDR3 reads TGCGCCAGCAGCCCGCAGGGGGCTGATTTAACCGGGGAGCTGTTTTTT. It encodes CASSPQGADLTGELFF.